The 8 T cell receptor beta chains reported below all come from one sample, sequenced in a study of T cells after yellow fever vaccination. TCRdb reanalysed the 5' RACE reads using MiXCR and keeps one entry per CDR3 protein. The sample has some 300,000 distinct CDR3 sequences; about 10% are singletons. The sample in question was CD4+ T cells sorted from PBMCs, obtained 45 days after the yellow fever booster vaccination. All receptors come from a young man who received the YFV17D yellow fever vaccine.

This clonotype has a count of ten or more. The J gene is TRBJ2-2, the V gene TRBV20-1; 9 nucleotides agree with TRBD2. The CDR3 sequence is 16 residues long. Germline trimming cut 4 bases from V and 5 bases from J; bases unmatched to any gene: 11. The germline CDR1 and CDR2 sequences are DFQATT and SNEGSKA (reference sequence). The CDR3 DNA reads as TGCAGTGCTACCCAGCGGGGGGTTACGGGGACCGGGGAGCTGTTTTTT. Translation gives CSATQRGVTGTGELFF.

This clonotype was detected ten times or more. The junction does not match germline at one end; this may be a read error. The chain has TRBV5-1 and TRBJ2-1, with 12 positions matching TRBD2. Germline lookup yields CDR1 SGHRS and CDR2 YFSETQ. CDR3 length: 16 residues. CDR3 DNA: TGCGCCAGCAGCTTTTGGACTAGCGGGGACTACACTGAGCAGTTCTTC. Amino acid sequence: CASSFWTSGDYTEQFF.

V and J are TRBV12-3 or TRBV12-4 and TRBJ2-3, with a tentative D call TRBD2 (6 bases). V was clipped by 1 base and J by 3 bases, with 20 bases between them. The CDR3 spans 18 residues. The chain's CDR3 is CASSLGFYGTGDTDTQYF. CDR3 sequence (DNA): TGTGCCAGCAGTTTAGGGTTTTACGGGACTGGAGATACAGATACGCAGTATTTT.

The chain employs TRBV5-1 and TRBJ2-5; tentative D call: TRBD1 (7 bases). The CDR3 is 15 residues long. Trimming cost V 1 base and J 5 bases, with 15 bases left between them. Germline V gene lookup returns CDR1 SGHRS and CDR2 YFSETQ. CDR3 residues: CASSLFGRGEETQYF. DNA of the CDR3: TGCGCCAGCAGCTTGTTCGGCAGGGGGGAGGAGACCCAGTACTTC.

CDR3 loop: CASSGSGETQYF. In DNA form, the CDR3 reads TGCGCCAGCAGTGGGAGTGGAGAGACCCAGTACTTC. V and J are TRBV10-1 and TRBJ2-5; no clear D gene. Germline loops: CDR1 WNHNN, CDR2 SYGVQD (reference sequence). V was trimmed by 4 bases and J by 4 bases, leaving 7 bases between them. The CDR3 is 12 residues long.

This chain links TRBV20-1 with TRBJ1-4; no definite D call. Trimming pared 1 base from V and 3 bases from J, leaving 6 bases between. The length of the CDR3 is 13 residues. Germline CDR1 and CDR2: DFQATT and SNEGSKA (reference sequence). In DNA, the CDR3 is TGCAGTGCTAGAGGTGTGTCTAATGAAAAACTGTTTTTT. It translates to CSARGVSNEKLFF.

This clonotype was seen many times. The chain combines TRBV5-5 with TRBJ2-5, with unresolved D. Germline V lookup: CDR1 SGHKS, CDR2 YYEKEE (reference sequence). The V gene lost 5 bases and the J gene lost 3 bases, with 11 bases spanning the gap. The CDR3 runs 13 residues. CDR3 protein: CASRVGVEETQYF. The CDR3 DNA sequence: TGTGCCAGCAGGGTGGGTGTGGAAGAGACCCAGTACTTC.

This clonotype was seen a handful of times. V is TRBV3-1 and J is TRBJ1-2; 7 bases are shared with TRBD1. Germline V gene lookup returns CDR1 LGHDT and CDR2 YNNKEL (reference sequence). J was trimmed by 4 bases and V by 6 bases; bases with no gene match: 8. The CDR3 consists of 14 residues. The CDR3 reads CASSPTTGAYGYTF. CDR3 DNA: TGTGCCAGCAGTCCTACCACAGGGGCCTATGGCTACACCTTC.